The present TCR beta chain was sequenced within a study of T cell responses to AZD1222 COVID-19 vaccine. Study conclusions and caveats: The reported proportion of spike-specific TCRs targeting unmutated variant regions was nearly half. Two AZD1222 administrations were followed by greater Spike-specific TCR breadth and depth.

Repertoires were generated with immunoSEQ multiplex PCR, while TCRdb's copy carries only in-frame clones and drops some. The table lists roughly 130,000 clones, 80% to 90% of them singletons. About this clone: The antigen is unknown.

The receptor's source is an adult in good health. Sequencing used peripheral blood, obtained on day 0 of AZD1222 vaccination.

The CDR3 nucleotides read TGTGCCACCGCCTCGGACAGGGGTGCCCCTGAAGCTTTCTTT. Translating gives CATASDRGAPEAFF. V and J are TRBV15 and TRBJ1-1, with 9 bases that match TRBD1. CDR3 size: 14 residues. The V segment lost 8 bases and the J segment 6 bases; nucleotides outside the gene matches: 10. Looked up from germline, CDR1 is LNHNV and CDR2 is YYDKDF (reference sequence). Complete variable domain (other parts from reference TRBV15 and TRBJ1-1): DAMVIQNPRYQVTQFGKPVTLSCSQTLNHNVMYWYQQKSSQAPKLLFHYYDKDFNNEADTPDNFQSRRPNTSFCFLDIRSPGLGDTAMYLCATASDRGAPEAFFGQGTRLTVV.